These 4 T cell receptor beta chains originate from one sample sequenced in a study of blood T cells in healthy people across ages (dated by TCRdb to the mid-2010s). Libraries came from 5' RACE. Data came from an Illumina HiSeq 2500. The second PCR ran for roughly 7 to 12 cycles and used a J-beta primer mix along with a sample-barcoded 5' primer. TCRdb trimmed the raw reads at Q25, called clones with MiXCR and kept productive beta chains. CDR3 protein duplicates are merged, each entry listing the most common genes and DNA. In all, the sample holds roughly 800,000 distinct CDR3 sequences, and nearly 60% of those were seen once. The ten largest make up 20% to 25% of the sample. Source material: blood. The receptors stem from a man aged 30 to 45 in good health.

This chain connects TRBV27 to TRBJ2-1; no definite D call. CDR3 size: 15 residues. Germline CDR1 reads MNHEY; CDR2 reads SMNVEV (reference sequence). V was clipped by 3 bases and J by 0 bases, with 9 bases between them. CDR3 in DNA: TGTGCCAGCAGTTTCCTGCAGAGCTCCTACAATGAGCAGTTCTTC. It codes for CASSFLQSSYNEQFF.

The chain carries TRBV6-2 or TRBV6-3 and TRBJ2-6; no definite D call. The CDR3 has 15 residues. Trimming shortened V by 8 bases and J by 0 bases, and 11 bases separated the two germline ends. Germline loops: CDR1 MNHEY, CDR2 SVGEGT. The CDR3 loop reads CASGHGFSGANVLTF. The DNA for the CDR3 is TGTGCCAGCGGGCACGGCTTCTCTGGGGCCAACGTCCTGACTTTC.

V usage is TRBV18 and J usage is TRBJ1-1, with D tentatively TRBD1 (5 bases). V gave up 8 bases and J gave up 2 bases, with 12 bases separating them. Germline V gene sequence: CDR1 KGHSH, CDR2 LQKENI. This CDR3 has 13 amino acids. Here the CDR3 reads CASARDSNTEAFF. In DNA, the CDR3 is TGTGCCAGCGCTCGGGACTCCAACACTGAAGCTTTCTTT.

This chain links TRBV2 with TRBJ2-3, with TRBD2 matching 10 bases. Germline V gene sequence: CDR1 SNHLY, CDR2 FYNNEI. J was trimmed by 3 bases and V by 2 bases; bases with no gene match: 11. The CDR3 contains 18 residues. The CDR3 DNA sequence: TGTGCCAGCAGTGAATGGAGTTGGGCTAGCGGGGGTACAGATACGCAGTATTTT. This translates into CASSEWSWASGGTDTQYF.